This T cell receptor (beta chain) was sequenced in a study of blood T cell repertoires in COVID-19. Data came from immunoSEQ multiplex PCR; TCRdb stores just in-frame clones and leaves some out. Of roughly 73,000 clones detected, 85% to 90% appear once; the ten largest clones hold roughly 3.6%. V lost 4 bases and J lost 3; bases outside the gene matches: 5. The CDR3 consists of 14 residues. The germline V gene encodes CDR1 KGHSH and CDR2 LQKENI. The sequencing input was peripheral blood. The TCR sequence derives from a man between 65 and 85 years old with active COVID-19. The J gene is TRBJ2-7, the V gene TRBV18; 8 nucleotides match TRBD2. CDR3 protein: CASSRAGGRYEQYF. Written as DNA, the CDR3 is TGTGCCAGCTCACGTGCGGGGGGCCGCTACGAGCAGTACTTC.